Shown below are 25 T cell receptor beta chains from a single sample sequenced in a study of cytomegalovirus exposure and HLA in healthy donors. 60 Vbeta and 13 Jbeta primers were used in PCR. Profiled with immunoSEQ multiplex PCR; TCRdb holds only in-frame clones, not every one. Of tens of thousands of clones detected, 60% to 80% appear once; the ten largest clones hold about 2.2%. Sequencing used PBMCs. These receptors came from a man aged 35 to 55 in good health and CMV-seronegative.

The table lists this clone with a few counts. The chain joins TRBV14 to TRBJ2-7, with D possibly TRBD1 on 6 matching bases. The germline gives CDR1 SGHDN, CDR2 FVKESK. Trimming left V 1 base short and J 4 bases short, with 11 bases between. This CDR3 contains 14 residues. The chain's CDR3 is CASSQANRVYEQYF. The DNA for the CDR3 is TGTGCCAGCAGCCAAGCTAACAGGGTGTACGAGCAGTACTTC.

V is TRBV6-5 and J is TRBJ2-1; TRBD2 might be the D (5 bases). The CDR3 contains 14 residues. Germline V gene sequence: CDR1 MNHEY, CDR2 SVGAGI. Trimming left V 5 bases short and J 7 bases short, with 15 bases between. The CDR3: CASSPSRQRNEQFF. For the CDR3, the DNA is TGTGCCAGCAGTCCCAGTCGGCAGCGGAATGAGCAGTTCTTC.

This chain connects TRBV10-2 to TRBJ2-1, with TRBD2 matching over 11 bases. The CDR3 is 14 residues long. V lost 6 bases to trimming and J lost 9 bases; unmatched junction nucleotides: 7. The germline gives CDR1 WSHSY, CDR2 SAAADI. The CDR3: CASRNALAGGEQFF. As DNA, the CDR3 is TGCGCCAGCAGGAATGCTCTAGCGGGAGGTGAGCAGTTCTTC.

As concerns this clone: One end of the junction varies from germline; a read error may be responsible. The rearrangement uses TRBV5-6 and TRBJ2-1; 11 nucleotides match TRBD2. From germline, CDR1 is SGHDT and CDR2 YYEEEE. The CDR3 is 18 amino acids. The CDR3 reads CAISLVPHASGRWSEQFF. DNA for the CDR3: TGTGCCATCAGCTTGGTCCCCCATGCTAGCGGGAGGTGGAGTGAGCAGTTCTTC.

The chain combines TRBV29-1 with TRBJ2-7, with D possibly TRBD2 on 6 matching bases. V gave up 4 bases and J gave up 1 base, with 11 bases separating them. Germline V CDR1 and CDR2: SQVTM, ANQGSEA. This CDR3 region has 13 residues. CDR3: CSVAGGASYEQYF. The CDR3, as DNA: TGCAGCGTTGCCGGAGGGGCATCCTACGAGCAGTACTTC.

V and J are TRBV11-3 and TRBJ2-7, with D perhaps matching TRBD1 (6 bases). Trimming took 5 bases from V and 5 from J, leaving 13 bases between them. The CDR3 has 13 residues. CDR1 SGHNT and CDR2 YENEEA come from the germline V gene. This CDR3 is CASSTNRVDEQYF. The CDR3 DNA sequence: TGTGCCAGCAGCACCAACAGGGTAGACGAGCAGTACTTC.

The sample holds a few counts of this clone. V and J are TRBV5-1 and TRBJ1-4, with D perhaps TRBD1 (6 bases). There are 17 residues in the CDR3. The V end lost 3 bases, the J end lost 0 bases, and 15 bases lay between the germline ends. The V gene's germline CDR1 is SGHRS and CDR2 YFSETQ. The CDR3 DNA sequence: TGCGCCAGCAGCTCGTCACAGGGTGGAGCAACTAATGAAAAACTGTTTTTT. This encodes CASSSSQGGATNEKLFF.

The gene calls are TRBV11-2 and TRBJ1-1, with D unclear. There are 14 residues in the CDR3. V lost 1 base, J lost 0 bases, and 6 bases lay in between. Looked up from germline, CDR1 is SGHAT and CDR2 is FQNNGV. CDR3 amino acids: CASSLARLNTEAFF. CDR3 in DNA: TGTGCCAGCAGCTTAGCCAGATTGAACACTGAAGCTTTCTTT.

V gene TRBV10-3 combines with J gene TRBJ1-5; 7 nucleotides agree with TRBD1. The junction had 9 bases not matched to a gene; V was cut back by 4 bases and J by 6 bases. The CDR3 runs 15 residues. Germline lookup yields CDR1 ENHRY and CDR2 SYGVKD. CDR3 DNA: TGTGCCATCAGTGTCGACAGGGAGCGGGTTCAGCCCCAGCATTTT. Translation: CAISVDRERVQPQHF.

The rearrangement uses TRBV5-1 and TRBJ2-1; 9 bases map to TRBD1. V lost 4 bases to trimming and J lost 0 bases; unmatched junction nucleotides: 5. CDR1 SGHRS and CDR2 YFSETQ come from the germline V gene. The CDR3 runs 16 residues. This chain's CDR3 is CASSGTGSSSYNEQFF. Written as DNA, the CDR3 is TGCGCCAGCAGCGGGACAGGGAGTTCCTCCTACAATGAGCAGTTCTTC.

This CDR3 reads CASTETVADTEAFF. The CDR3 DNA sequence: TGTGCCAGCACGGAGACTGTTGCGGACACTGAAGCTTTCTTT. This chain joins TRBV2 and TRBJ1-1; no definite D call. There are 14 residues in the CDR3. V lost 7 bases and J 3 bases, leaving 15 bases between the germline ends. Germline loops: CDR1 SNHLY, CDR2 FYNNEI.

The chain recombines TRBV19 with TRBJ1-2; D is uncertain. The CDR3 sequence is 11 residues long. Trimming pared 9 bases from V and 6 bases from J, leaving 11 bases between. The germline V gene has CDR1 LNHDA and CDR2 SQIVND (reference sequence). As DNA, the CDR3 is TGTGCCAGCGGACTAACTCATGGCTACACCTTC. Residues: CASGLTHGYTF.

This chain joins TRBV5-8 and TRBJ1-2, with 12 bases matching TRBD1. Germline V gives CDR1 SGHTS, CDR2 YDEGEE. The trim removed 0 bases at V and 7 bases at J, leaving 7 bases unmatched. The CDR3 is 16 residues long. The CDR3 spells CASSLALGQGAGGYTF. CDR3 DNA: TGTGCCAGCAGCTTGGCCCTGGGACAGGGGGCAGGTGGCTACACCTTC.

V usage is TRBV9 and J usage is TRBJ2-7; 13 positions match TRBD2. This CDR3 region has 19 residues. The junction had 15 bases not matched to a gene; V was cut back by 3 bases and J by 3 bases. Germline V gene data show CDR1 as SGDLS and CDR2 as YYNGEE. The CDR3 here is CASSEGFGLAGAQGYEQYF. CDR3 nucleotides: TGTGCCAGCAGCGAGGGATTTGGACTAGCGGGAGCCCAGGGCTACGAGCAGTACTTC.

In the case of this clone: Additional DNA sequences in this sample encode the identical CDR3. The chain combines TRBV27 with TRBJ2-7; D is possibly TRBD2 (5 bases). V was clipped by 3 bases and J by 3 bases, with 9 bases between them. Germline V gene data show CDR1 as MNHEY and CDR2 as SMNVEV (reference sequence). The CDR3 runs 13 residues. The CDR3 sequence is CASSLRVSYEQYF. For the CDR3, the DNA is TGTGCCAGCAGTTTGAGGGTGAGCTACGAGCAGTACTTC.

This sequence joins TRBV4-1 and TRBJ2-5, with D perhaps matching TRBD2 (5 bases). Trimming took 0 bases from V and 5 from J, leaving 16 bases between them. CDR3 length: 16 residues. Germline assignment: CDR1 MGHRA and CDR2 YSYEKL. CDR3 nucleotide sequence: TGCGCCAGCAGCCAAGACCCCGGGGTAGCCGGTGAGACCCAGTACTTC. It encodes CASSQDPGVAGETQYF.

This clone turned up a few times. V is TRBV10-3 and J is TRBJ1-2; no reliable D call. The CDR3 loop spans 14 amino acids. Deletions cut 0 bases from V and 2 bases from J, with 7 bases between. Germline values: CDR1 ENHRY, CDR2 SYGVKD. The CDR3 DNA sequence: TGTGCCATCAGTGAGTCGACAAGCAACTATGGCTACACCTTC. This translates into CAISESTSNYGYTF.

The chain recombines TRBV18 with TRBJ1-1; perhaps TRBD1 as D (6 bases). This CDR3 contains 16 residues. CDR1 KGHSH and CDR2 LQKENI come from the germline V gene. The ends were cut back, 4 bases at V and 3 bases at J, with 18 bases in the middle. CDR3 bases: TGTGCCAGCTCACGACCCGACACGGGACACCACACTGAAGCTTTCTTT. This codes for CASSRPDTGHHTEAFF.

This rearrangement joins TRBV7-9 to TRBJ1-4, with a weak D call TRBD1 (5 bases). The CDR3 contains 18 residues. The V end was cut by 8 bases, the J end by 4 bases, with 26 bases between. CDR1 SEHNR and CDR2 FQNEAQ come from the germline V gene (reference sequence). CDR3 sequence: CASGPGRATLTFNEKLFF. The DNA of the CDR3 is TGTGCCAGCGGACCAGGGAGGGCGACCTTAACCTTTAATGAAAAACTGTTTTTT.

The genes are TRBV10-3 and TRBJ1-2; D gene unclear. Germline-derived CDR1 and CDR2 are ENHRY and SYGVKD. Trimming took off 6 bases at V and 2 bases at J, with 13 bases between the two ends. This CDR3 has 14 residues. The DNA for the CDR3 is TGTGCCATCAGAACTGGAGATTTAAACTATGGCTACACCTTC. As protein: CAIRTGDLNYGYTF.

The genes are TRBV28 and TRBJ1-2; D perhaps matches TRBD1 (6 bases). The CDR3 sequence is 14 residues long. The V and J ends lost 6 bases and 8 bases respectively, with 19 bases between them. CDR1 and CDR2 from the germline V gene are MDHEN and SYDVKM. This chain's CDR3 is CASSLTGSLGGYTF. DNA for the CDR3: TGTGCCAGCAGCCTAACAGGGTCCCTTGGCGGCTACACCTTC.

The rearrangement uses TRBV9 and TRBJ2-1; D is perhaps TRBD1 (6 bases). Trimming removed 4 bases from V and 4 bases from J, with 18 bases in between. From germline, CDR1 is SGDLS and CDR2 YYNGEE. The CDR3 runs 16 residues. The CDR3 nucleotides read TGTGCCAGCAGCCCAGGACAGTCGGGCGTTTACAATGAGCAGTTCTTC. Translation: CASSPGQSGVYNEQFF.

The chain combines TRBV5-1 with TRBJ1-2; weak D call: TRBD1 (6 bases). From germline, CDR1 is SGHRS and CDR2 YFSETQ. Trimming stripped 0 bases from V and 6 bases from J, with 9 bases between. The CDR3 extends over 13 amino acids. The CDR3 coding sequence is TGCGCCAGCAGCTTGGGTCAGGGGAATGGCTACACCTTC. It encodes CASSLGQGNGYTF.

V gene TRBV19 combines with J gene TRBJ2-2, with a tentative D call TRBD1 (6 bases). The CDR3 is made up of 13 amino acids. The germline V gene encodes CDR1 LNHDA and CDR2 SQIVND (reference sequence). V was cut by 9 bases and J by 2 bases, with 10 bases left in between. Written as DNA, the CDR3 is TGTGCCAGCCGGGACACTAACACCGGGGAGCTGTTTTTT. It translates to CASRDTNTGELFF. Based on the CDR3 plus reference TRBV19 and TRBJ2-2, the full variable domain is DGGITQSPKYLFRKEGQNVTLSCEQNLNHDAMYWYRQDPGQGLRLIYYSQIVNDFQKGDIAEGYSVSREKKESFPLTVTSAQKNPTAFYLCASRDTNTGELFFGEGSRLTVL.

The V gene is TRBV27, the J gene TRBJ2-7; 7 bases are a match to TRBD1. Germline V gene lookup returns CDR1 MNHEY and CDR2 SMNVEV (reference sequence). There are 15 residues in the CDR3. With V trimmed by 1 base and J by 5 bases, 8 bases remained unmatched. The CDR3 is CASSLYPRGGNEQYF. CDR3 in DNA: TGTGCCAGCAGTTTATATCCCCGAGGGGGCAACGAGCAGTACTTC.